Below, one T cell receptor beta chain is given with its context. This CDR3 has 15 residues. From germline, CDR1 is SGHDN and CDR2 FVKESK. Trimming pared 5 bases from V and 0 bases from J, leaving 13 bases between. Sequenced by immunoSEQ multiplex PCR; TCRdb stores in-frame clones only, minus some. The data contain 380,000 or so clones, nearly 90% of them singletons. The data originate from a study of blood T cell repertoires in COVID-19. The genes are TRBV14 and TRBJ1-1, with D possibly matching TRBD1 (5 bases). Material: PBMCs or T cells enriched from blood (not recorded which). The TCR was taken from a woman in her thirties or forties with acute COVID-19. The CDR3 region has the DNA TGTGCCAGCAGCACCCTCCCAGGGATGAACACTGAAGCTTTCTTT. Protein sequence: CASSTLPGMNTEAFF.